These 5 T cell receptor beta chains were all obtained from the same sample, sequenced in a study of monozygotic twins with cystic fibrosis. Using immunoSEQ multiplex PCR, the repertoire was profiled, and TCRdb retains in-frame clones only, with some absent. Of about 19,000 clones detected, around 97% appear once; the ten largest clones hold 1.9%. The sequenced sample consisted of blood. The receptors were gathered from a woman between 25 and 40 years old with cystic fibrosis.

A note on this clone: A junction boundary mismatches the germline segment, possibly from a read error. The chain carries TRBV7-7 and TRBJ2-5; possible D gene TRBD1, 6 bases. CDR1 SSHAT and CDR2 FNYEAQ come from the germline V gene (reference sequence). The CDR3 runs to 15 residues. The CDR3 is CASSLDWTVKETQYF. CDR3 sequence (DNA): TGTGCTAGCAGCTTAGATTGGACAGTAAAAGAGACCCAGTACTTC.

The table lists this clone with a count of one. The rearrangement links TRBV4-1 to TRBJ2-5; 11 nucleotides line up with TRBD2. CDR1 is MGHRA and CDR2 is YSYEKL in the germline V gene. V lost 1 base to trimming and J lost 3 bases; unmatched junction nucleotides: 7. This CDR3 comprises 17 residues. CDR3 amino acids: CASSQVAGGPSKETQYF. For the CDR3, the DNA is TGCGCCAGCAGCCAAGTAGCGGGGGGGCCTTCTAAAGAGACCCAGTACTTC.

This chain joins TRBV27 and TRBJ2-1; D possibly corresponds to TRBD2 (7 bases). The CDR3 loop spans 16 amino acids. Germline CDR1 reads MNHEY; CDR2 reads SMNVEV (reference sequence). Deletions cut 6 bases from V and 1 base from J, with 16 bases between. The CDR3 nucleotides are TGTGCCAGCAGGATCCTAGGGGGGGCGTCCTACAATGAGCAGTTCTTC. Translating it yields CASRILGGASYNEQFF.

A single count supports this clone. The J gene is TRBJ1-6, the V gene TRBV27, with a possible D match to TRBD1 (5 bases). This CDR3 contains 13 residues. Trimming stripped 6 bases from V and 6 bases from J, with 9 bases between. CDR1 is MNHEY, CDR2 SMNVEV, per germline (reference sequence). As DNA, the CDR3 is TGTGCCAGCAGGAGGACAAGTAATTCACCCCTCCACTTT. Translated, it gives CASRRTSNSPLHF.

This chain connects TRBV5-1 to TRBJ2-1; D perhaps matches TRBD2 (6 bases). V lost 5 bases and J lost 8, with 14 bases in between. This CDR3 region has 13 residues. Germline CDR1 reads SGHRS; CDR2 reads YFSETQ. CDR3 sequence: CASSPGVGHEQFF. The CDR3 nucleotides are TGCGCCAGCAGTCCGGGGGTGGGTCATGAGCAGTTCTTC.